This T cell receptor (beta chain) was profiled in a study of regulatory T cells in long-lasting Graves disease. This clonotype was counted many times. Time point defined: newly diagnosed GD, antithyroid drugs for less than 3 months. From RNA extracted from PBMCs, the TCR library was made. With EDTA tubes as the receptacles, approximately 10 milliliters of peripheral blood were drawn. Assembly of TCR beta libraries relied on iRepertoire HTBI primers together with Arm-PCR of CDR3 regions. MiXCR, run by TCRdb on the multiplex PCR reads, gives a single entry per CDR3 protein. Of some 330,000 distinct CDR3 sequences listed, over 9.5% are singletons. With 2 bases removed from V and 5 bases from J, the gap between germline ends came to 3 bases. CDR1 is SGHTA, CDR2 FQGNSA, per germline. The CDR3 totals 11 residues. This same sample was also part of a study on T cells in Graves' hyperthyroidism and ophthalmopathy.

The chain links TRBV7-2 to TRBJ2-5; D not certain. This clonotype originated in a woman younger than 35 with Graves disease. This sample comprised peripheral blood mononuclear cells (PBMCs), obtained at new diagnosis, from a patient treated with antithyroid drugs. CDR3 protein: CASSLYETQYF. CDR3 sequence (DNA): TGTGCCAGCAGCTTATATGAGACCCAGTACTTC.